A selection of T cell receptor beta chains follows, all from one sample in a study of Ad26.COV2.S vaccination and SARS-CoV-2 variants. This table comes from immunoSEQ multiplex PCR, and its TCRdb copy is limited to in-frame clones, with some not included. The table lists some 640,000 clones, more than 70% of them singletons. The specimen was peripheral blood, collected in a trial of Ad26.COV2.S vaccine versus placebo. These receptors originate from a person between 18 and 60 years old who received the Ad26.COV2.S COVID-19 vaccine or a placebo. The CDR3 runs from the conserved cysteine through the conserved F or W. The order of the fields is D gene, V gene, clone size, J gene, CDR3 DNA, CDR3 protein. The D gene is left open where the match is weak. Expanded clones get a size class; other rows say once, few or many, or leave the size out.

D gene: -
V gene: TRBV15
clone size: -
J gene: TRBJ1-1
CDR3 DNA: TGTGCCACCAGCAGAGATGGACAGAACACTGAAGCTTTCTTT
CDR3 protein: CATSRDGQNTEAFF

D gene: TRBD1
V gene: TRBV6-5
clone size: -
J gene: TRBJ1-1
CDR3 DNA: TGTGCCAGCAGCCGGGGGACAGGGAACACTGAAGCTTTCTTT
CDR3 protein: CASSRGTGNTEAFF

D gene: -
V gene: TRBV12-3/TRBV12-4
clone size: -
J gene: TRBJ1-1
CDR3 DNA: TGTGCCAGCAGTTTAGAGATGAACACTGAAGCTTTCTTT
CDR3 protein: CASSLEMNTEAFF

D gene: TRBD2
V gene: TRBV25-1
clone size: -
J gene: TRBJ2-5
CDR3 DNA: TGTGCCAGCAGTGAATATACAGCGGGGGCTCCGGAAGAGACCCAGTACTTC
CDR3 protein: CASSEYTAGAPEETQYF

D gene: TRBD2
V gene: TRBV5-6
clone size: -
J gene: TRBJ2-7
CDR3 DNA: TGTGCCAGCAGCCCCGGGAGGGGCGAGCAGTACTTC
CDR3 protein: CASSPGRGEQYF

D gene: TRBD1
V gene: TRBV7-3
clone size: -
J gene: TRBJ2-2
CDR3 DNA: TGTGCCAGCGCCGGTCAGGGGGACACCGGGGAGCTGTTTTTT
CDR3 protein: CASAGQGDTGELFF

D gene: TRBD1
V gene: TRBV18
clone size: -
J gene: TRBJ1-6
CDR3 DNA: TGTGCCAGCTCACCGTCACAGGGGTTTAATTCACCCCTCCACTTT
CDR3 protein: CASSPSQGFNSPLHF

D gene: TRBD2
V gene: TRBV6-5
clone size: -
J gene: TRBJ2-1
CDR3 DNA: TGTGCCAGCAGTTACTCAGCGGGGGCGACCTACAATGAGCAGTTCTTC
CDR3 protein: CASSYSAGATYNEQFF

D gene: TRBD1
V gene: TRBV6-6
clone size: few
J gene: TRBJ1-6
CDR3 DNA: TGTGCCAGCAGTTACGGACAGGGCCCAAATTCACCCCTCCACTTT
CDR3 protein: CASSYGQGPNSPLHF

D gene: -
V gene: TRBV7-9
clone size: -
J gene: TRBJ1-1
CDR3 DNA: TGTGCCAGCAGCTTAGACGCTGAAGCTTTCTTT
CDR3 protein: CASSLDAEAFF

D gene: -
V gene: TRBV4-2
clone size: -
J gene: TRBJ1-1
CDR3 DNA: TGTGCCAGCAGCCAAGATACCCCAAGCGGACCGCTGAACACTGAAGCTTTCTTT
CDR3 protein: CASSQDTPSGPLNTEAFF

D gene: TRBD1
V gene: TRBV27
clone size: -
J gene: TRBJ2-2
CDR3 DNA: TGTGCCAGCACCCGACAGGGTCCCGGGGAGCTGTTTTTT
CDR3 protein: CASTRQGPGELFF

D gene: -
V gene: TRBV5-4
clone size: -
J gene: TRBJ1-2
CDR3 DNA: TGTGCCAGCAGCCTTGACAGGTACCCTAACTATGGCTACACCTTC
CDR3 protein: CASSLDRYPNYGYTF

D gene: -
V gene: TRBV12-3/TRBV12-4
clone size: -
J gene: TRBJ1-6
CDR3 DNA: TGTGCCAGCAGTCTAAGTGGGGTTTCACCCCTCCACTTT
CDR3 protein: CASSLSGVSPLHF

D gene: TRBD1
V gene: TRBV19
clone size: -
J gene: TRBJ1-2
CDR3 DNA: TGTGCCAGTAGTATAGGTCGGGACAGCGAATATACTAACTATGGCTACACCTTC
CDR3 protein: CASSIGRDSEYTNYGYTF

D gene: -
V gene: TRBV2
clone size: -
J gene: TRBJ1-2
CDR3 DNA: TGTGCCAGCAGTGTAAGGGTAGGCGTACATGGCTACACCTTC
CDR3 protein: CASSVRVGVHGYTF

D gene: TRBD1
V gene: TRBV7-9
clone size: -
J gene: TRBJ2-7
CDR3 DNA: TGTGCCAGCAGCCCCGGACAGGGTGTAATCTACGAGCAGTACTTC
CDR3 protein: CASSPGQGVIYEQYF

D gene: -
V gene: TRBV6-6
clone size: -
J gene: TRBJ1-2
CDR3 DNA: TGTGCCAGCAGTTTCGACAGGCCTTCCGGCTACACCTTC
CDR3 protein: CASSFDRPSGYTF

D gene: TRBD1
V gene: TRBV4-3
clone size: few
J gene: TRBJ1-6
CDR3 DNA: TGCGCCAGCAGCCTTGGACAGGGGAATTCACCCCTCCACTTT
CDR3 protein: CASSLGQGNSPLHF

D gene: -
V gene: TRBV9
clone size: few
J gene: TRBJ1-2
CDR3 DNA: TGTGCCAGCAGCGTAGACGGTGGCTACACCTTC
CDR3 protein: CASSVDGGYTF

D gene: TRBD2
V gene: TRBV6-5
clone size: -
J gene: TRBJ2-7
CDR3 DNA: TGTGCCAGCAGTTACGGGCGGGGGGTGAACTACGAGCAGTACTTC
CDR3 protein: CASSYGRGVNYEQYF

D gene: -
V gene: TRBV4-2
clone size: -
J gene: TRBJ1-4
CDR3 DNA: TGTGCCAGCAGCCAAGGGCCCCCCTCAAATGAAAAACTGTTTTTT
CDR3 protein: CASSQGPPSNEKLFF

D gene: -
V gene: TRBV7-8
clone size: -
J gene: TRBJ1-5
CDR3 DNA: TGTGCCAGCAGCTTAAGGGTTAATCAGCCCCAGCATTTT
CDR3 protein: CASSLRVNQPQHF

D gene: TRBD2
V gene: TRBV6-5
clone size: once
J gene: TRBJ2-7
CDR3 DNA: TGTGCCAGCAGCACCCTAGCGGGACAAACCTACGAGCAGTACTTC
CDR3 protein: CASSTLAGQTYEQYF

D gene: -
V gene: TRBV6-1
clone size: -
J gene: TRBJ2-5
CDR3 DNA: TGTGCCAGCAGTGAAGCTTCACAGGGAAAAGAGACCCAGTACTTC
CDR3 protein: CASSEASQGKETQYF

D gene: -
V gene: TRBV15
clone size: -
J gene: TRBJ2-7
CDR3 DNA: TGTGCCACCAGCAGTCCCCGGGCCCCGGGTGAGCAGTACTTC
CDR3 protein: CATSSPRAPGEQYF

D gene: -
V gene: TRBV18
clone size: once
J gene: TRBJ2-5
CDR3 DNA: TGTGCCAGCTCACCAGGAGGCCTCCAAGAGACCCAGTACTTC
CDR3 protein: CASSPGGLQETQYF

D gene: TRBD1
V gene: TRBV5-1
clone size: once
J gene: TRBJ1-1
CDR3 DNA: TGCGCCAGCAGCTTACAGGGGGCTGGTGAAGCTTTCTTT
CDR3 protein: CASSLQGAGEAFF

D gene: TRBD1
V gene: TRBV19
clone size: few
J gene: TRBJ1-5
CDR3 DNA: TGTGCCAGTAGTACCCGGGACAGGGAGTATAGCAATCAGCCCCAGCATTTT
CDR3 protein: CASSTRDREYSNQPQHF

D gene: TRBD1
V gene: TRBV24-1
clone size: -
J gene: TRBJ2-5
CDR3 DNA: TGTGCCACCAGTGACCCCCATGGGACAGGGGACGGGGAGACCCAGTACTTC
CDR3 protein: CATSDPHGTGDGETQYF

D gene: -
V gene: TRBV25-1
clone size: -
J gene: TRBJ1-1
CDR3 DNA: TGTGCCAGCAGTGACCCCCCGGACGGTGAAGCTTTCTTT
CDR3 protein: CASSDPPDGEAFF

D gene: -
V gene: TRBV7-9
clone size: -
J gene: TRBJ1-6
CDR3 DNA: TGTGCCAGCAGCTTAGGGACTTTGGGTTCACCCCTCCACTTT
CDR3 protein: CASSLGTLGSPLHF

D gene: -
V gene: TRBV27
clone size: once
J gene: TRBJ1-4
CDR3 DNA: TGTGCCAGCAGTTTGCAGGGGACTGATAATGAAAAACTGTTTTTT
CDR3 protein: CASSLQGTDNEKLFF

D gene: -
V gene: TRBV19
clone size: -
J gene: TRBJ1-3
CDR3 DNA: TGTGCCAGCATCTTCGCTGACTCCTGGGCGTCTGGAAACACCATATATTTT
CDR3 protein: CASIFADSWASGNTIYF

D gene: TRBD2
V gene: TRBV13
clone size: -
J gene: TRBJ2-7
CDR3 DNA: TGTGCCAGCAGCTTCCGGACTAGCGGAACCTACGAGCAGTACTTC
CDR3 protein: CASSFRTSGTYEQYF

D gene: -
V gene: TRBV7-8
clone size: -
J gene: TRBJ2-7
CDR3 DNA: TGTGCCAGCAGCTTGATTGCGGCGGGGATGGAGCAGTACTTC
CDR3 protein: CASSLIAAGMEQYF

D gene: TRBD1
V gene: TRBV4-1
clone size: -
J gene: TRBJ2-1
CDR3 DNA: TGCGCCAGCAGCCAAGAGACTTGGGACAGTGAGTACAATGAGCAGTTCTTC
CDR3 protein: CASSQETWDSEYNEQFF

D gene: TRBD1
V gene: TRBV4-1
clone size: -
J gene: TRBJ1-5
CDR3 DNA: TGCGCCAGCAGCCAAGACGACAGGGGGCTCGATCAGCCCCAGCATTTT
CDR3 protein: CASSQDDRGLDQPQHF

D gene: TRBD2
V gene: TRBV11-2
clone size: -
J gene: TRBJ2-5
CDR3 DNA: TGTGCCAGCAGCCACGGGGGGACCTGGGGCGGCCAAGAGACCCAGTACTTC
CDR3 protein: CASSHGGTWGGQETQYF

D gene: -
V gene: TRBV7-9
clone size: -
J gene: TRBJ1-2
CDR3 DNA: TGTGCCAGCAGCTTAGCGCCGGGCACAGCCTATGGCTACACCTTC
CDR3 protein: CASSLAPGTAYGYTF

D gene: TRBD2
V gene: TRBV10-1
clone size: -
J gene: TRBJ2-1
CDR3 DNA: TGCGCCAGCAGCGGCTGGCGGGAGGGTAATGAGCAGTTCTTC
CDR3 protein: CASSGWREGNEQFF

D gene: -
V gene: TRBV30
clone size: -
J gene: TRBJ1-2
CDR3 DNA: TGTGCCTGGAGTCGCGACAGTCCTGGCTACACCTTC
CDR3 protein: CAWSRDSPGYTF